A selection of T cell receptor beta chains follows, all from one sample in a study of cytomegalovirus exposure and HLA in healthy donors. Profiled with immunoSEQ multiplex PCR; TCRdb holds only in-frame clones, not every one. The sample lists about 160,000 clones; about 80% were seen once. Sample: PBMCs. The receptors originated from a woman aged 45 to 65 in good health and CMV-seronegative. Each CDR3 is given with its conserved first and last residue. The D gene is left open where the match is weak. Where a row states a size, it is once, few, many or the class of an expanded clone; other rows omit it.

V gene: TRBV4-2
D gene: TRBD2
J gene: TRBJ2-5
clone size: -
CDR3 protein: CASSQDLAGETQYF
CDR3 DNA: TGTGCCAGCAGCCAGGACCTAGCGGGAGAGACCCAGTACTTC

V gene: TRBV7-2
D gene: TRBD2
J gene: TRBJ2-7
clone size: -
CDR3 protein: CASSSQLAGDSYEQYF
CDR3 DNA: TGTGCCAGCAGCTCCCAACTAGCGGGAGATTCCTACGAGCAGTACTTC

V gene: TRBV6-5
D gene: -
J gene: TRBJ1-1
clone size: -
CDR3 protein: CASGRGVDTEAFF
CDR3 DNA: TGTGCCAGCGGGAGGGGTGTCGACACTGAAGCTTTCTTT

V gene: TRBV5-1
D gene: -
J gene: TRBJ1-4
clone size: -
CDR3 protein: CASSLGQKPTNEKLFF
CDR3 DNA: TGCGCCAGCAGCTTAGGACAGAAGCCAACTAATGAAAAACTGTTTTTT

V gene: TRBV5-6
D gene: TRBD2
J gene: TRBJ2-1
clone size: -
CDR3 protein: CASSLGSSGNYNEQFF
CDR3 DNA: TGTGCCAGCAGCTTGGGTTCTAGCGGGAATTACAATGAGCAGTTCTTC

V gene: TRBV19
D gene: TRBD1
J gene: TRBJ1-4
clone size: -
CDR3 protein: CASSIGRDRAREKLFF
CDR3 DNA: TGTGCCAGTAGTATCGGGCGGGACAGGGCTCGCGAAAAACTGTTTTTT

V gene: TRBV28
D gene: TRBD2
J gene: TRBJ2-1
clone size: few
CDR3 protein: CASSSGSLAGADNEQFF
CDR3 DNA: TGTGCCAGCAGCTCTGGGTCCCTAGCGGGAGCGGACAATGAGCAGTTCTTC

V gene: TRBV6-5
D gene: TRBD2
J gene: TRBJ2-1
clone size: -
CDR3 protein: CASCLAGNYNEQFF
CDR3 DNA: TGTGCCAGCTGTCTAGCGGGAAACTACAATGAGCAGTTCTTC

V gene: TRBV10-3
D gene: -
J gene: TRBJ1-2
clone size: -
CDR3 protein: CAISDTGKSNYGYTF
CDR3 DNA: TGTGCCATCAGTGACACCGGGAAGTCTAACTATGGCTACACCTTC

V gene: TRBV10-3
D gene: TRBD2
J gene: TRBJ2-3
clone size: once
CDR3 protein: CAISEWSGVSGGPTDTQYF
CDR3 DNA: TGTGCCATCAGTGAGTGGAGCGGGGTATCGGGAGGCCCCACAGATACGCAGTATTTT

V gene: TRBV18
D gene: TRBD1
J gene: TRBJ2-7
clone size: -
CDR3 protein: CASSRQGLREQYF
CDR3 DNA: TGTGCCAGCTCAAGACAGGGATTACGGGAGCAGTACTTC

V gene: TRBV4-3
D gene: TRBD1
J gene: TRBJ2-3
clone size: -
CDR3 protein: CASSQDIQGATDTQYF
CDR3 DNA: TGCGCCAGCAGCCAAGATATACAGGGGGCAACAGATACGCAGTATTTT

V gene: TRBV5-3
D gene: -
J gene: TRBJ1-1
clone size: -
CDR3 protein: CARSIGRPGAKKNTEAFF
CDR3 DNA: TGTGCCAGAAGCATCGGCAGGCCGGGAGCCAAGAAGAACACTGAAGCTTTCTTT

V gene: TRBV10-3
D gene: -
J gene: TRBJ2-2
clone size: -
CDR3 protein: CAISELNTGELFF
CDR3 DNA: TGTGCCATCAGTGAACTAAACACCGGGGAGCTGTTTTTT

V gene: TRBV5-1
D gene: TRBD1
J gene: TRBJ1-1
clone size: -
CDR3 protein: CASSLTGGMNTEAFF
CDR3 DNA: TGCGCCAGCAGCTTGACAGGGGGGATGAACACTGAAGCTTTCTTT

V gene: TRBV7-6
D gene: TRBD2
J gene: TRBJ2-5
clone size: -
CDR3 protein: CASSPNLLAGKGEQYF
CDR3 DNA: TGTGCCAGCAGCCCTAACCTACTAGCGGGGAAAGGAGAGCAGTACTTC

V gene: TRBV27
D gene: -
J gene: TRBJ2-7
clone size: -
CDR3 protein: CASSFRGSYEQYF
CDR3 DNA: TGTGCCAGCAGTTTCCGGGGGTCCTACGAGCAGTACTTC

V gene: TRBV7-9
D gene: -
J gene: TRBJ1-2
clone size: -
CDR3 protein: CASSFTGSSRYGYTF
CDR3 DNA: TGTGCCAGCAGCTTCACGGGATCCTCGCGCTATGGCTACACCTTC

V gene: TRBV7-2
D gene: -
J gene: TRBJ1-2
clone size: once
CDR3 protein: CASSLETNRAGGYTF
CDR3 DNA: TGTGCCAGCAGCTTAGAAACAAACAGGGCCGGCGGCTACACCTTC

V gene: TRBV9
D gene: TRBD2
J gene: TRBJ2-5
clone size: few
CDR3 protein: CASSPVGGSGTQYF
CDR3 DNA: TGTGCCAGCAGCCCCGTTGGCGGGAGTGGGACCCAGTACTTC

V gene: TRBV5-1
D gene: TRBD2
J gene: TRBJ2-2
clone size: -
CDR3 protein: CASSLASGGAGGELFF
CDR3 DNA: TGCGCCAGCAGCTTGGCTAGCGGGGGGGCCGGCGGGGAGCTGTTTTTT

V gene: TRBV7-9
D gene: -
J gene: TRBJ2-6
clone size: -
CDR3 protein: CASSLGFGQRTSGANVLTF
CDR3 DNA: TGTGCCAGCAGCCTAGGGTTCGGACAGAGGACCTCTGGGGCCAACGTCCTGACTTTC

V gene: TRBV27
D gene: -
J gene: TRBJ1-5
clone size: -
CDR3 protein: CASSLSPSRPQHF
CDR3 DNA: TGTGCCAGCAGTTTATCTCCTTCCCGGCCCCAGCATTTT

V gene: TRBV5-5
D gene: -
J gene: TRBJ2-2
clone size: -
CDR3 protein: CASSLLLANTGELFF
CDR3 DNA: TGTGCCAGCAGCTTGCTCCTAGCGAACACCGGGGAGCTGTTTTTT

V gene: TRBV27
D gene: -
J gene: TRBJ2-7
clone size: -
CDR3 protein: CASSLWGGLNGEQYF
CDR3 DNA: TGTGCCAGCAGTTTATGGGGGGGCCTAAACGGCGAGCAGTACTTC

V gene: TRBV9
D gene: TRBD2
J gene: TRBJ2-7
clone size: -
CDR3 protein: CASSVVAGAYEQYF
CDR3 DNA: TGTGCCAGCAGCGTAGTGGCGGGAGCCTACGAGCAGTACTTC

V gene: TRBV30
D gene: TRBD2
J gene: TRBJ2-3
clone size: -
CDR3 protein: CAWTSGAGSTDTQYF
CDR3 DNA: TGTGCCTGGACCTCAGGAGCGGGGAGCACAGATACGCAGTATTTT

V gene: TRBV19
D gene: -
J gene: TRBJ1-4
clone size: -
CDR3 protein: CASSFSQVNEKLFF
CDR3 DNA: TGTGCCAGTAGTTTCTCACAGGTTAATGAAAAACTGTTTTTT

V gene: TRBV28
D gene: -
J gene: TRBJ1-2
clone size: once
CDR3 protein: CASSLGQGGGYTF
CDR3 DNA: TGTGCCAGCAGTTTAGGTCAGGGAGGTGGCTACACCTTC